This TCR beta chain was identified in a study of blood T cell repertoires in COVID-19. As for the study in general: Spain, Italy and the United States supplied samples that represented acute and convalescent COVID-19. Nucleic acid was either cDNA or gDNA, and it came from T cells, B-cell-depleted T cells, or PBMCs.

Germline values: CDR1 SGHRS, CDR2 YFSETQ. V was clipped by 0 bases and J by 5 bases, with 11 bases between them. The CDR3 sequence is 14 residues long. Original analysis: Estimation of nucleated cell counts relied on the amplification of reference gene primers. Assay used: immunoSEQ multiplex PCR; TCRdb lists only in-frame clones, some missing. Clone size and the V and J calls come from that table; the DNA yielded D and trimming. The sample lists roughly 63,000 clones, 74% occurring once. Material for sequencing was peripheral blood. The chain is built from TRBV5-1 and TRBJ2-5; no clear D. This sequence was found in a woman aged 80 or over with acute or convalescent COVID-19. CDR3 sequence: CASSLEPTLETQYF. CDR3 sequence (DNA): TGCGCCAGCAGCTTGGAACCGACTTTGGAGACCCAGTACTTC.